One sample yielded the 17 T cell receptor beta chains listed below, sequenced in a study of a mutant IDH1 vaccine in newly diagnosed glioma. Their specific antigens are unknown. Generated by immunoSEQ multiplex PCR, the TCRdb table keeps only in-frame clones and is missing some. The data contain about 55,000 clones, around 80% of them singletons. Time point meaning: week 35, safety follow-up. What each vaccine dose contained was 300 ug of mutant IDH1 20-mer peptide, accompanied by topical imiquimod. Source: PBMCs, taken from a glioma patient whose treatment included an IDH1 peptide vaccine. The receptors come from a woman between 18 and 30 years old with glioma.

This chain connects TRBV6-5 to TRBJ1-2; possible D gene TRBD1, 5 bases. Trimming left V 6 bases short and J 6 bases short, with 20 bases between. Germline assignment: CDR1 MNHEY and CDR2 SVGAGI. The CDR3 contains 15 residues. CDR3 sequence: CASSATGRYKHGYTF. CDR3 DNA: TGTGCCAGCAGCGCCACGGGACGGTATAAGCATGGCTACACCTTC.

This clone has only one observation. V usage is TRBV19 and J usage is TRBJ2-7, with 14 bases that match TRBD2. The junction had 13 bases not matched to a gene; V was cut back by 6 bases and J by 0 bases. The CDR3 has 19 residues. Per germline, CDR1 LNHDA and CDR2 SQIVND (reference sequence). CDR3 amino acids: CASRGGLAGDCWVSYEQYF. The CDR3 nucleotides read TGTGCCAGTAGGGGGGGACTAGCGGGGGACTGTTGGGTCTCCTACGAGCAGTACTTC.

The chain is built from TRBV14 and TRBJ1-2, with D perhaps TRBD1 (5 bases). The V gene lost 2 bases and the J gene lost 2 bases, with 15 bases spanning the gap. The CDR3 is made up of 16 amino acids. The germline CDR1 and CDR2 sequences are SGHDN and FVKESK. CDR3 DNA sequence: TGTGCCAGCAGCCAACCAACCCGGGGGGGAAACTATGGCTACACCTTC. This encodes CASSQPTRGGNYGYTF.

This chain connects TRBV11-2 to TRBJ1-2, with D hard to call. CDR1 and CDR2 (germline): SGHAT, FQNNGV. CDR3 length: 12 residues. The V end lost 0 bases, the J end lost 4 bases, and 3 bases lay between the germline ends. The CDR3 nucleotides read TGTGCCAGCAGCTTAGACAGCTATGGCTACACCTTC. Amino acid sequence: CASSLDSYGYTF.

J is TRBJ1-3 and V is TRBV11-2; D is undetermined. CDR1 and CDR2 from the germline V gene are SGHAT and FQNNGV. Trimming took 5 bases from V and 0 from J, leaving 17 bases between them. The CDR3 length is 17 residues. The CDR3 DNA sequence: TGTGCCAGCAGCCCTACCACCGGCAGGTCCTCTGGAAACACCATATATTTT. Residues: CASSPTTGRSSGNTIYF. The complete variable domain, with remaining parts taken from reference TRBV11-2 and TRBJ1-3, reads EAGVAQSPRYKIIEKRQSVAFWCNPISGHATLYWYQQILGQGPKLLIQFQNNGVVDDSQLPKDRFSAERLKGVDSTLKIQPAKLEDSAVYLCASSPTTGRSSGNTIYFGEGSWLTVV.

This clone showed up just a few times. The chain employs TRBV7-2 and TRBJ2-5; D possibly matches TRBD1 or TRBD2 (6 bases each). The V and J ends lost 3 bases and 5 bases respectively, with 13 bases between them. The CDR3 sequence is 14 residues long. CDR1 and CDR2 from the germline V gene are SGHTA and FQGNSA. The CDR3 DNA reads TGTGCCAGCAGCTTTGGGGGGCGCAGGGAGACCCAGTACTTC. Encoded protein: CASSFGGRRETQYF.

This sequence joins TRBV5-1 and TRBJ1-2, with D possibly TRBD1 on 6 matching bases. The germline V gene has CDR1 SGHRS and CDR2 YFSETQ. The V end lost 0 bases, the J end lost 6 bases, and 15 bases lay between the germline ends. There are 15 residues in the CDR3. The CDR3 nucleotides are TGCGCCAGCAGCTTGGAGGCGGGGGCGTTGGATGGCTACACCTTC. Translating it yields CASSLEAGALDGYTF.

This sequence joins TRBV7-8 and TRBJ1-2; D gene ambiguous. From germline, CDR1 is SGHVS and CDR2 FQNEAQ. V gave up 5 bases and J gave up 4 bases, with 11 bases separating them. The CDR3 has 13 residues. In DNA form, the CDR3 reads TGTGCCAGCAGCATGGAGGCGGCCTATGGCTACACCTTC. Translation gives CASSMEAAYGYTF.

The rearrangement joins TRBV7-9 to TRBJ2-1; D may be TRBD2 (7 bases). The CDR3 covers 12 residues. V shed 2 bases and J shed 12 bases, with 11 bases lying between them. Germline CDR1 SEHNR, CDR2 FQNEAQ (reference sequence). This CDR3 is CASSLTGGPQFF. The CDR3 DNA reads TGTGCCAGCAGCTTAACCGGGGGGCCGCAGTTCTTC.

V usage is TRBV14 and J usage is TRBJ1-4; 8 bases map to TRBD1. The V segment lost 4 bases and the J segment 3 bases; nucleotides outside the gene matches: 10. Germline V CDR1 and CDR2: SGHDN, FVKESK. This CDR3 is 17 amino acids long. CDR3 region: CASSPQTGVKANEKLFF. In DNA, the CDR3 is TGTGCCAGCAGCCCTCAGACAGGGGTCAAGGCTAATGAAAAACTGTTTTTT.

This clone has just one count. The chain has TRBV25-1 and TRBJ2-5; D tentatively fits TRBD1 or TRBD2 (6 bases each). This CDR3 region has 17 residues. The germline V and J ends were trimmed by 1 base and 0 bases, with 15 bases remaining between them. Germline CDR1 reads MGHDK; CDR2 reads SYGVNS. CDR3 coding DNA: TGTGCCAGCAGTGAATCGGGGGCCTTAAACCACCAAGAGACCCAGTACTTC. This gives the protein CASSESGALNHQETQYF.

This clone has a single count. The chain links TRBV7-3 to TRBJ2-7; 13 bases fit TRBD2. CDR1 and CDR2 (germline): SGHTA, FQGTGA. The CDR3 spans 13 residues. Germline trimming cut 4 bases from V and 12 bases from J; bases unmatched to any gene: 6. The CDR3 nucleotides are TGTGCCAGCAGCTCTGGGACTAGCGGGATCCGGTACTTC. Translation gives CASSSGTSGIRYF.

This chain connects TRBV19 to TRBJ2-1; possible D gene TRBD1, 5 bases. CDR1 and CDR2 from the germline V gene are LNHDA and SQIVND (reference sequence). Trimming shortened V by 4 bases and J by 3 bases, and 13 bases separated the two germline ends. The CDR3 is 15 residues long. The CDR3 sequence: CASSTDSQGYNEQFF. The CDR3 bases are TGTGCCAGTAGTACAGACAGCCAGGGCTACAATGAGCAGTTCTTC. Full variable domain (rest looked up from reference TRBV19 and TRBJ2-1): DGGITQSPKYLFRKEGQNVTLSCEQNLNHDAMYWYRQDPGQGLRLIYYSQIVNDFQKGDIAEGYSVSREKKESFPLTVTSAQKNPTAFYLCASSTDSQGYNEQFFGPGTRLTVL.

The rearrangement uses TRBV9 and TRBJ2-2, with no clear D. Germline-derived CDR1 and CDR2 are SGDLS and YYNGEE. V was trimmed by 0 bases and J by 8 bases, leaving 5 bases between them. This CDR3 spans 12 amino acids. This CDR3 reads CASSVVRGELFF. The CDR3, as DNA: TGTGCCAGCAGCGTAGTCCGGGGGGAGCTGTTTTTT.

The CDR3 bases are TGTGCCAGCAGTTTCCGCACAGATACGCAGTATTTT. Translation: CASSFRTDTQYF. The chain couples TRBV11-2 to TRBJ2-3; no reliable D call. V was trimmed by 6 bases and J by 1 base, leaving 5 bases between them. Per germline, CDR1 SGHAT and CDR2 FQNNGV. CDR3 length: 12 amino acids.

The chain employs TRBV10-3 and TRBJ1-5, with D uncertain. The CDR3 runs 14 residues. Trimming shortened V by 2 bases and J by 2 bases, and 7 bases separated the two germline ends. Germline V CDR1 and CDR2: ENHRY, SYGVKD. The CDR3 spells CAISEREGNQPQHF. The CDR3, as DNA: TGTGCCATCAGTGAGAGGGAGGGCAATCAGCCCCAGCATTTT.

The chain employs TRBV30 and TRBJ2-5; TRBD2 matches at 13 bases. The V gene end was trimmed by 1 base and the J gene end by 5 bases; junction bases not matched to a gene: 7. CDR3 size: 16 residues. Germline V gene data show CDR1 as GTSNPN and CDR2 as SVGIG (reference sequence). In DNA form, the CDR3 reads TGTGCCTGGAGTGGGATGACTAGCGGGAGGAAGGAGACCCAGTACTTC. Translating it yields CAWSGMTSGRKETQYF.